The present T cell receptor (beta chain) was sequenced within a study of CD8+ T cells in alopecia areata. Study-level results: Given one nonresponder, whether baseline CD8+ expansion relates to response remains uncertain. Amid tofacitinib therapy, many expanded lesional clones stayed present in scalp and blood. In scalp, tofacitinib significantly decreased clonality and expanded CD8+ clones among the top 100.

The CDR3 extends over 13 amino acids. The V end was cut by 5 bases, the J end by 11 bases, with 16 bases between. Germline CDR1 is SGHAT and CDR2 is FQNNGV. Once RNA had been extracted, it was reverse transcribed into cDNA to act as the sequencing template. Some clones are missing from TCRdb's copy, which holds only in-frame ones; the method was immunoSEQ multiplex PCR. The sample carries roughly 190,000 clones, roughly 60% recorded once. With respect to this clone: Antigen: not known.

As to treatment: oral pan-JAK inhibitor, 5-10 mg twice daily. Alopecia areata patients provided lesional scalp punch biopsies and peripheral blood, both collected for the study. This sequence originates from a human donor with alopecia areata. The rearrangement joins TRBV11-2 to TRBJ2-1; no clear D gene. The input for sequencing was CD4+ T cells sorted from blood, taken at week 24, from a patient treated with tofacitinib. The CDR3: CASSPGPASQQFF. In DNA, the CDR3 is TGTGCCAGCAGCCCTGGGCCGGCCTCTCAGCAGTTCTTC.